These 3 T cell receptor beta chains were all obtained from the same sample, sequenced in a study of response to subunit inactivated influenza vaccine. One entry per CDR3 protein, called by TCRdb with MiXCR from the RT-PCR reads. The repertoire holds 590,000 or so distinct CDR3 sequences, with 11% to 15% as singletons. The material was PBMCs from blood, obtained 14 to 15 days before vaccination. The receptors shown here come from a man aged 50 or older who received an inactivated influenza vaccine.

V gene TRBV14 combines with J gene TRBJ2-3, with 8 nucleotides matching TRBD1. Germline CDR1 reads SGHDN; CDR2 reads FVKESK. This CDR3 is 17 amino acids long. J lost 0 bases, V lost 7 bases, and 12 bases had no gene match. The CDR3 region is CASNTGGSGESTDTQYF. The CDR3 DNA reads TGTGCCAGCAACACAGGGGGATCCGGAGAGAGCACAGATACGCAGTATTTT.

The chain couples TRBV12-3 or TRBV12-4 to TRBJ1-5, with D possibly being TRBD1 (5 bases). V lost 8 bases to trimming and J lost 7 bases, with 12 bases between them. The CDR3 contains 12 residues. The CDR3: CASGAYSQPQHF. CDR3 DNA: TGTGCCAGCGGGGCCTACTCACAGCCCCAGCATTTT.

The sample holds many counts of this clonotype. This chain joins TRBV6-5 and TRBJ1-6, with D perhaps matching TRBD1 (5 bases). This CDR3 comprises 16 residues. Germline V gene lookup returns CDR1 MNHEY and CDR2 SVGAGI. Trimming removed 0 bases from V and 7 bases from J, with 13 bases in between. The CDR3: CASSYSMAGKNSPLHF. The CDR3 coding sequence is TGTGCCAGCAGTTACTCGATGGCAGGGAAAAATTCACCCCTCCACTTT.